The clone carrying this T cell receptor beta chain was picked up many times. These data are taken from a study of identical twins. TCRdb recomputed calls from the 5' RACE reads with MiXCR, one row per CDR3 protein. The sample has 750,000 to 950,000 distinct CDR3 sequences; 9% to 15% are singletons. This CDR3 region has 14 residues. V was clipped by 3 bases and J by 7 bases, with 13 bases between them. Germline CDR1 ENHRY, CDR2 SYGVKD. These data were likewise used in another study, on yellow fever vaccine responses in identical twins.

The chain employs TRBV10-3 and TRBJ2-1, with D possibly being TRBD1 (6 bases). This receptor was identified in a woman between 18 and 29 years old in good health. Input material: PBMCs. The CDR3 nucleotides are TGTGCCATCAGTGACTCAGGGGTCTGGAATGAGCAGTTCTTC. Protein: CAISDSGVWNEQFF.